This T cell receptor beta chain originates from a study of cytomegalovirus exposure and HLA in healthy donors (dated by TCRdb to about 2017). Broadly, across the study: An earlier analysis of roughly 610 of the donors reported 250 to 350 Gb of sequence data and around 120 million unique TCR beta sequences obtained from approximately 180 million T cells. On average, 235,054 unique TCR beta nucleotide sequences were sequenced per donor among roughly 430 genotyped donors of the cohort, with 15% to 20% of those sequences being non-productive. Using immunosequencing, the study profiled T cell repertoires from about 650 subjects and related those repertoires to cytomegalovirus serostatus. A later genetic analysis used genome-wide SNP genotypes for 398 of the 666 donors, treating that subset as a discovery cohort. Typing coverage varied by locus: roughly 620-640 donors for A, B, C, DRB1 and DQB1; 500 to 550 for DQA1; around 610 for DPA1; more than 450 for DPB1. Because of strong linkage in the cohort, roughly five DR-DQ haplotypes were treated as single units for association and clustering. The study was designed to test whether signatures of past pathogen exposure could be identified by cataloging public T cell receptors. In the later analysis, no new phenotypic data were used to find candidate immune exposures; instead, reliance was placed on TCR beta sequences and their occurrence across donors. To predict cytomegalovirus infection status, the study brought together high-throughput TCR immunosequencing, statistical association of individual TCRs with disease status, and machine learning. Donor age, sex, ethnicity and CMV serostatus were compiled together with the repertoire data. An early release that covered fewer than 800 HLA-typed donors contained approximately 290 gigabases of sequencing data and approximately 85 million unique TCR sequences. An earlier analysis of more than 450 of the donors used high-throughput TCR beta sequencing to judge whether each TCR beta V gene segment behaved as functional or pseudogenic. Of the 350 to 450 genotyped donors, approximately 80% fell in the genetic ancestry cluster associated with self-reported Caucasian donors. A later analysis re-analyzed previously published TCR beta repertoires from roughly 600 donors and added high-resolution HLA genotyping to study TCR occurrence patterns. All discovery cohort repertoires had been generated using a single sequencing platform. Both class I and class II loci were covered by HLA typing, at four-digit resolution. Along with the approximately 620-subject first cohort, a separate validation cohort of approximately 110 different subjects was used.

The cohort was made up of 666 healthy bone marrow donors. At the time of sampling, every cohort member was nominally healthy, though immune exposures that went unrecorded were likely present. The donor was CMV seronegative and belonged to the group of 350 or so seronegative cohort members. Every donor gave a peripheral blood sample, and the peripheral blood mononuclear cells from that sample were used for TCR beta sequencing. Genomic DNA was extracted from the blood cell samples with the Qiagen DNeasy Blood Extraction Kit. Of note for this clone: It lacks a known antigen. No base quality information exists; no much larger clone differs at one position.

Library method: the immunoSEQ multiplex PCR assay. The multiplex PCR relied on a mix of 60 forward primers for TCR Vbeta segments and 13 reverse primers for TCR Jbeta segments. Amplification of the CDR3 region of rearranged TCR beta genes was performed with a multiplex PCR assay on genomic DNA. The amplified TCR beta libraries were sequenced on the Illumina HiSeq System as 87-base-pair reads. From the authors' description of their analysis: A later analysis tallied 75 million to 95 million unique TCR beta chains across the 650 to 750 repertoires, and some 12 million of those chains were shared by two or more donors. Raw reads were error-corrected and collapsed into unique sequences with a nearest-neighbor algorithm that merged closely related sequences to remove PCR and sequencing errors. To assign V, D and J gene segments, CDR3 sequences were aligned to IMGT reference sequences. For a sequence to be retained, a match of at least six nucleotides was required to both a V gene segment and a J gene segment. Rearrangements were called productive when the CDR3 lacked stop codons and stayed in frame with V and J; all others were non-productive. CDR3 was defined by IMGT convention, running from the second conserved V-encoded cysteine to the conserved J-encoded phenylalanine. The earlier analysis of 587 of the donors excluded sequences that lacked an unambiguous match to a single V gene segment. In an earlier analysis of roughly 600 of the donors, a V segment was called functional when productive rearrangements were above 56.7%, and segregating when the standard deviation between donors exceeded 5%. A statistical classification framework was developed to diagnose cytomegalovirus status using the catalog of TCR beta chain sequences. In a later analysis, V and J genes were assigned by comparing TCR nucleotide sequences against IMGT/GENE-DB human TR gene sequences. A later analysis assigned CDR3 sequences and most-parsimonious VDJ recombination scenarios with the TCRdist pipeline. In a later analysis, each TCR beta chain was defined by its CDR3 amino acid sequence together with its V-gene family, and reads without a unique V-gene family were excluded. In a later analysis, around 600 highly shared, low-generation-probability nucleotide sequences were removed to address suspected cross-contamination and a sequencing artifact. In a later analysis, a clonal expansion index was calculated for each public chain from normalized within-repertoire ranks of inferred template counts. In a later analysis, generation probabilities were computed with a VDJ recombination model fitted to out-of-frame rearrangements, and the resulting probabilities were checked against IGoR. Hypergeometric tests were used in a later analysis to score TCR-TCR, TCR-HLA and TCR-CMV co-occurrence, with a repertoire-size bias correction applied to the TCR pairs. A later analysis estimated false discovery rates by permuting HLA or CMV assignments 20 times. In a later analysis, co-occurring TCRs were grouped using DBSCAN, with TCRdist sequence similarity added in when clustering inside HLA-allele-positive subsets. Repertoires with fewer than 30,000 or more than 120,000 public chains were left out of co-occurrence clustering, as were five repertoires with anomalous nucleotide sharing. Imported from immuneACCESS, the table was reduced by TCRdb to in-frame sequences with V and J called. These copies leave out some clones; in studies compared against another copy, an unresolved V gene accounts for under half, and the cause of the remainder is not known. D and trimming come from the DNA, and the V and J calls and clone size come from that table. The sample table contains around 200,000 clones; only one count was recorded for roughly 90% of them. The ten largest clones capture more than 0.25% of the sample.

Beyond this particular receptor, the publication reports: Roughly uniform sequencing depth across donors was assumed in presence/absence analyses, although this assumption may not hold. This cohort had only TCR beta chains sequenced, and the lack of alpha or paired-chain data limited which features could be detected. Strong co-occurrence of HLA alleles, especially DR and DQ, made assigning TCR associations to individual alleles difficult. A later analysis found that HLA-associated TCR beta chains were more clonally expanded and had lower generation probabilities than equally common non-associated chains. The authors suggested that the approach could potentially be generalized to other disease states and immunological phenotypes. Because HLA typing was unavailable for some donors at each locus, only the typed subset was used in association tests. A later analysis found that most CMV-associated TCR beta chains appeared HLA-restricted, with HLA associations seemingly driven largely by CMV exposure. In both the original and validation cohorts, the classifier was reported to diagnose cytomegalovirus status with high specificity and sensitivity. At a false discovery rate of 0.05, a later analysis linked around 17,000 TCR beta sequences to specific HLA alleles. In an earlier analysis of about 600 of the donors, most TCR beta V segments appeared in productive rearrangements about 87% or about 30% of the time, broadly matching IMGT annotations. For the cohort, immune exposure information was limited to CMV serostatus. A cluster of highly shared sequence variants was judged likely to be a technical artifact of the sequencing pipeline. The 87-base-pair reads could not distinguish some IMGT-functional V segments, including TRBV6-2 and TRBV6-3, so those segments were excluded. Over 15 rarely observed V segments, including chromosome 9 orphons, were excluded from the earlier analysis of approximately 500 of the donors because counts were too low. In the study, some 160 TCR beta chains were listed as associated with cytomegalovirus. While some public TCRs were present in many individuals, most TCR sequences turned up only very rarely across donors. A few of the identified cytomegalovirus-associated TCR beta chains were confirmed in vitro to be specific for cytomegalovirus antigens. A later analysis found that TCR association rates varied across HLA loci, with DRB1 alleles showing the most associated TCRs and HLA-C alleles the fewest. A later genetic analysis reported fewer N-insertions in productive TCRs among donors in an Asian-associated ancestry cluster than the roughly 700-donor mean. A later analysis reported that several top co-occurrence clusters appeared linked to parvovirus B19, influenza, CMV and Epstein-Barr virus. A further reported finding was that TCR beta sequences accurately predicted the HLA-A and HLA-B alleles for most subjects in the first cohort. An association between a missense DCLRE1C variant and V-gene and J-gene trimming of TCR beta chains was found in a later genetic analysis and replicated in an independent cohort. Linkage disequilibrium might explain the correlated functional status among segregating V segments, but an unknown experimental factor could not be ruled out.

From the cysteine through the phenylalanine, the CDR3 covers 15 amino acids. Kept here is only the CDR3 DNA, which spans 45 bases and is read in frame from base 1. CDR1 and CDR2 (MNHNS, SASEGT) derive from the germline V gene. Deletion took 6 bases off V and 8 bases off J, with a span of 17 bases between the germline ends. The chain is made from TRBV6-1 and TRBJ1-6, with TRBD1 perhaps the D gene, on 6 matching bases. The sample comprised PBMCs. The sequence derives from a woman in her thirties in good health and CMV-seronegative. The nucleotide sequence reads TGTGCCAGCAGAGACAGGAGTAATACTCATTCACCCCTCCACTTT. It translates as CASRDRSNTHSPLHF.